This T cell receptor (beta chain) was found in a study of tumor-infiltrating lymphocytes in localized non-small cell lung cancer. TCRdb keeps only in-frame clones here, not all; method: immunoSEQ multiplex PCR. The sample includes about 9,900 clones, 60% to 75% of them seen just once. The CDR3 has 14 amino acids. V lost 2 bases, J lost 9 bases, and 11 bases lay in between. The germline V gene encodes CDR1 LNHDA and CDR2 SQIVND (reference sequence). This chain uses TRBV19 with TRBJ1-6; D is unclear. The sequence came from a human donor with non-small cell lung cancer. The sequencing input was lung tumor tissue. CDR3 in amino acids: CASSIRVEISPLHF. CDR3 nucleotides: TGTGCCAGTAGTATAAGGGTCGAAATTTCACCCCTCCACTTT.